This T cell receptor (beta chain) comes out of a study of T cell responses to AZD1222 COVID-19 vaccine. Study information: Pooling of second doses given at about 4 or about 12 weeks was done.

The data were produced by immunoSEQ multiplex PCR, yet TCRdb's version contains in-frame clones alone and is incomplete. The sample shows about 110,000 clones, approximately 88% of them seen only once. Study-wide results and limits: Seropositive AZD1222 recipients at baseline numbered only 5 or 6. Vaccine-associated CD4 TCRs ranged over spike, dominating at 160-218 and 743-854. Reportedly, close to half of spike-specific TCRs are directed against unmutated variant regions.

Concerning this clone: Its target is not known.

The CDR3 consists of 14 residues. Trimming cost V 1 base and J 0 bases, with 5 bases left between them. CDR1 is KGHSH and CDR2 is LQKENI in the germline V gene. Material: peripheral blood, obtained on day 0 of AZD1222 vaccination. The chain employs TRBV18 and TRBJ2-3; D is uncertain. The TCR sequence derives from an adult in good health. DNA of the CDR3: TGTGCCAGCTCACCACAAGTCAGCACAGATACGCAGTATTTT. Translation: CASSPQVSTDTQYF.